The present T cell receptor beta chain was sequenced within a study of blood T cell repertoires in COVID-19. Study-wide background: COVID-19 samples collected from the United States, Italy and Spain covered acute and convalescent phases.

Recruited during active infection, patients (from Seattle) were subsequently followed longitudinally. Authors' processing steps: Reference gene primer amplification yielded estimated nucleated cell counts. Some clones are missing from TCRdb's copy, which holds only in-frame ones; the method was immunoSEQ multiplex PCR. V and J calls and clone size are those listed in that table; D and trimming were worked out from the DNA. The repertoire has 430,000 or so clones, 70% to 90% of them found once; the top ten carry roughly 0.78%. This CDR3 is built from 13 residues. Deletions cut 7 bases from V and 4 bases from J, with 13 bases between. Germline CDR1 and CDR2: MNHEY and SVGAGI.

The TCR comes from a man aged 18 to 30 with COVID-19, enrolled during active disease. The sample consisted of peripheral blood. The rearrangement joins TRBV6-5 to TRBJ1-1, with a tentative D call TRBD1 (6 bases). In DNA, the CDR3 is TGTGCCAGCACAAATACAGGGAGCACTGAAGCTTTCTTT. Translated: CASTNTGSTEAFF.